The 27 T cell receptor beta chains below all came from one sample that was sequenced in a study of cytomegalovirus exposure and HLA in healthy donors. The PCR ran on 60 Vbeta and 13 Jbeta primers. The table came from immunoSEQ multiplex PCR; TCRdb's copy has only in-frame clones and leaves some out. This table has some 110,000 clones, 70% to 80% appearing once. Sequences were obtained from PBMCs. The receptors derive from a man in his forties or fifties in good health and CMV-seronegative.

The V and J genes are TRBV5-4 and TRBJ1-2; TRBD1 matches 7 bases. The CDR3 consists of 15 residues. CDR1 is SGHNT, CDR2 YYREEE, per germline (reference sequence). V gave up 3 bases and J gave up 6 bases; unmatched junction bases: 11. The CDR3, as DNA: TGTGCCAGCAGCTACGGACAGGTGGGAAAAAATGGCTACACCTTC. Residues: CASSYGQVGKNGYTF.

In its sample, this clone was seen once. The chain carries TRBV6-5 and TRBJ2-7, with D maybe TRBD1 (6 bases). V was pared by 6 bases and J by 5 bases, with 14 bases between. Germline CDR1 MNHEY, CDR2 SVGAGI. The CDR3 loop spans 13 amino acids. The CDR3 coding sequence is TGTGCCAGCAGCCGCAGGGGTACAGACGAGCAGTACTTC. The encoded protein is CASSRRGTDEQYF.

This chain connects TRBV4-1 to TRBJ2-7; D possibly corresponds to TRBD2 (5 bases). Per germline, CDR1 MGHRA and CDR2 YSYEKL. The CDR3 runs to 16 residues. Trimming cost V 3 bases and J 0 bases, with 15 bases left between them. CDR3 DNA: TGCGCCAGCAGCCAGCGCCACGGGGATAGCTCCTACGAGCAGTACTTC. The encoded protein is CASSQRHGDSSYEQYF.

The chain uses TRBV5-6 and TRBJ2-5; TRBD2 agrees at 10 bases. The germline V gene encodes CDR1 SGHDT and CDR2 YYEEEE. CDR3 length: 16 residues. V lost 4 bases and J lost 7; bases outside the gene matches: 13. The CDR3 nucleotides are TGTGCCAGCAGCACACAACTAGCGGGGTCGATCGGGACCCAGTACTTC. Translated: CASSTQLAGSIGTQYF.

The chain combines TRBV7-6 with TRBJ1-2, with D tentatively TRBD1 (5 bases). V was shortened by 1 base and J by 8 bases, with 14 bases between the two germline ends. The CDR3 has 14 residues. CDR1 and CDR2 (germline): SGHVS, FNYEAQ. CDR3 sequence: CASSLVAEGVGYTF. The CDR3 DNA reads TGTGCCAGCAGCTTAGTTGCCGAAGGGGTCGGCTACACCTTC.

J is TRBJ1-5 and V is TRBV7-9; possible D gene TRBD1, 6 bases. V lost 4 bases, J lost 7 bases, and 14 bases lay in between. The CDR3 is 14 amino acids. CDR1 is SEHNR and CDR2 is FQNEAQ in the germline V gene (reference sequence). The CDR3 sequence: CASSSSNRVQPQHF. CDR3 DNA: TGTGCCAGCAGCTCGTCTAACAGGGTACAGCCCCAGCATTTT.

The chain joins TRBV7-3 to TRBJ2-1; tentative D call: TRBD2 (6 bases). The germline V gene has CDR1 SGHTA and CDR2 FQGTGA. V was clipped by 1 base and J by 3 bases, with 13 bases between them. This CDR3 is built from 16 residues. The CDR3 here is CASSLNGGLVYNEQFF. In DNA form, the CDR3 reads TGTGCCAGCAGCTTAAACGGGGGTTTAGTCTACAATGAGCAGTTCTTC. Filled out from reference TRBV7-3 and TRBJ2-1, the complete variable domain reads GAGVSQTPSNKVTEKGKYVELRCDPISGHTALYWYRQSLGQGPEFLIYFQGTGAADDSGLPNDRFFAVRPEGSVSTLKIQRTERGDSAVYLCASSLNGGLVYNEQFFGPGTRLTVL.

CDR3 in amino acids: CASSFLGPSRTDTQYF. The CDR3 nucleotides read TGTGCCAGCAGCTTCCTAGGGCCTAGCCGCACAGATACGCAGTATTTT. The chain recombines TRBV7-6 with TRBJ2-3; tentatively, D is TRBD2 (5 bases). Trimming stripped 3 bases from V and 1 base from J, with 14 bases between. CDR1 and CDR2 from the germline V gene are SGHVS and FNYEAQ. CDR3 length: 16 residues.

Written as DNA, the CDR3 is TGTGCCATCAGGGCTTTCAATACAGGGGCGCGGGACACCATATATTTT. Translated, it gives CAIRAFNTGARDTIYF. This chain connects TRBV10-3 to TRBJ1-3; 7 bases align to TRBD1. There are 16 residues in the CDR3. Germline trimming cut 6 bases from V and 8 bases from J; bases unmatched to any gene: 16. Germline V gene sequence: CDR1 ENHRY, CDR2 SYGVKD.

This rearrangement joins TRBV7-9 to TRBJ2-7, with 10 bases fitting TRBD1. The CDR3 loop spans 15 amino acids. Germline V lookup: CDR1 SEHNR, CDR2 FQNEAQ (reference sequence). Trimming cost V 7 bases and J 3 bases; bases outside gene matches: 9. CDR3 nucleotides: TGTGCCAGCACCGAGACAGGGGGCAAATTCTACGAGCAGTACTTC. Residues: CASTETGGKFYEQYF.

The chain uses TRBV13 and TRBJ1-3; 7 nucleotides align to TRBD1. CDR1 is PRHDT and CDR2 is FYEKMQ in the germline V gene (reference sequence). J lost 4 bases, V lost 7 bases, and 13 bases had no gene match. The CDR3 is 16 amino acids. The CDR3 spells CASTLTGISSGNTIYF. CDR3 coding DNA: TGTGCCAGCACCTTGACAGGGATTTCTTCCGGAAACACCATATATTTT.

This clone was seen a handful of times. The V call is TRBV7-2, the J call TRBJ1-5; D unresolved. CDR3 length equals 13 residues. Germline values: CDR1 SGHTA, CDR2 FQGNSA. Trimming took off 6 bases at V and 3 bases at J, with 9 bases between the two ends. Here the CDR3 DNA reads TGTGCCAGCAGTTGGAGGTACAATCAGCCCCAGCATTTT. This sequence encodes CASSWRYNQPQHF.

The gene calls are TRBV7-9 and TRBJ1-2; D is perhaps TRBD1 (5 bases). CDR3 size: 15 residues. With 0 bases removed from V and 6 bases from J, the gap between germline ends came to 14 bases. The germline V gene encodes CDR1 SEHNR and CDR2 FQNEAQ (reference sequence). As DNA, the CDR3 is TGTGCCAGCAGCTTAGCGCACGGCGGGGCGGATGGCTACACCTTC. Its translation is CASSLAHGGADGYTF.

The genes are TRBV14 and TRBJ1-1; 7 bases map to TRBD1. The CDR3 covers 15 residues. The V segment lost 3 bases and the J segment 1 base; nucleotides outside the gene matches: 5. The germline gives CDR1 SGHDN, CDR2 FVKESK. CDR3: CASSQYRDRNTEAFF. CDR3 bases: TGTGCCAGCAGCCAGTACCGGGACAGGAACACTGAAGCTTTCTTT.

Comment on this clone: Other nucleotide sequences in the sample specify the same CDR3. The chain couples TRBV5-6 to TRBJ2-7; 9 bases line up with TRBD1. CDR3 length: 13 amino acids. From germline, CDR1 is SGHDT and CDR2 YYEEEE. Trimming removed 7 bases from V and 5 bases from J; junction bases left unmatched: 7. This CDR3 is CASRRQGGHEQYF. The CDR3 nucleotides read TGTGCCAGCCGGCGACAGGGGGGTCACGAGCAGTACTTC.

The chain uses TRBV7-9 and TRBJ1-4; D might be TRBD1 (6 bases). V lost 5 bases to trimming and J lost 10 bases, with 23 bases between them. The CDR3 length is 16 residues. Germline V lookup: CDR1 SEHNR, CDR2 FQNEAQ (reference sequence). CDR3 bases: TGTGCCAGCAGCCCCGAACCGGGACAAGGATCGGGAAAACTGTTTTTT. Translated, it gives CASSPEPGQGSGKLFF.

The chain joins TRBV5-6 to TRBJ1-3; 7 bases match TRBD1. Germline V gives CDR1 SGHDT, CDR2 YYEEEE. The V segment lost 1 base and the J segment 8 bases; nucleotides outside the gene matches: 3. The CDR3 contains 13 residues. CDR3 nucleotide sequence: TGTGCCAGCAGCTTGACAGGGGTAGACACCATATATTTT. Translation gives CASSLTGVDTIYF.

The chain links TRBV7-6 to TRBJ2-2; 10 bases are shared with TRBD2. The germline V gene has CDR1 SGHVS and CDR2 FNYEAQ. The CDR3 contains 14 residues. V dropped 4 bases and J dropped 6; count of bases not matched to a gene: 2. The CDR3, as DNA: TGTGCCAGCAGCTACCTAGCGGGGGCCGGGGAGCTGTTTTTT. Protein sequence: CASSYLAGAGELFF.

V and J are TRBV4-2 and TRBJ1-3; 9 bases agree with TRBD1. Per the germline V gene, CDR1 is LGHNA and CDR2 is YNFKEQ. The trim removed 2 bases at V and 8 bases at J, leaving 13 bases unmatched. The CDR3 has 17 amino acids. The CDR3 region has the DNA TGTGCCAGCAGCCAACCTAAAGTCCCGGGACAGGGAGACACCATATATTTT. This encodes CASSQPKVPGQGDTIYF.

The chain's CDR3 is CASSLPDSYEQYF. In nucleotides, the CDR3 is TGTGCCAGCAGCTTACCAGACTCCTACGAGCAGTACTTC. The rearrangement links TRBV13 to TRBJ2-5; the D is unclear. The DNA end is more similar to TRBJ2-7, so the J call may be wrong. The CDR3 has 13 amino acids. In germline, CDR1 is PRHDT, CDR2 FYEKMQ (reference sequence).

The chain links TRBV2 to TRBJ2-3, with 11 bases matching TRBD2. The CDR3 loop spans 13 amino acids. The germline V gene has CDR1 SNHLY and CDR2 FYNNEI. J lost 4 bases, V lost 9 bases, and 3 bases had no gene match. The chain's CDR3 is CARLGLAADTQYF. The DNA of the CDR3 is TGTGCCAGGTTGGGACTAGCGGCAGATACGCAGTATTTT.

The chain uses TRBV4-1 and TRBJ1-5; D ambiguous. The V and J ends lost 1 base and 0 bases respectively, with 10 bases between them. Germline V gene data show CDR1 as MGHRA and CDR2 as YSYEKL. CDR3 length: 16 residues. The chain's CDR3 is CASSQGTSYSNQPQHF. Written as DNA, the CDR3 is TGCGCCAGCAGCCAAGGTACCAGTTATAGCAATCAGCCCCAGCATTTT.

This clone was seen only once. This sequence joins TRBV6-5 and TRBJ1-6, with no clear D. V was trimmed by 5 bases and J by 9 bases, leaving 11 bases between them. The CDR3 runs 13 residues. CDR1 and CDR2 from the germline V gene are MNHEY and SVGAGI. The CDR3 here is CASSNGLTSPLHF. The DNA for the CDR3 is TGTGCCAGCAGTAACGGACTGACTTCACCCCTCCACTTT.

The chain carries TRBV5-4 and TRBJ1-2; 7 positions agree with TRBD1. Per the germline V gene, CDR1 is SGHNT and CDR2 is YYREEE (reference sequence). V was clipped by 4 bases and J by 5 bases; unmatched bases: 2. This CDR3 has 12 amino acids. CDR3 sequence: CASSQDRYGYTF. CDR3 bases: TGTGCCAGCAGCCAGGACAGGTATGGCTACACCTTC.

Turning to this clone: One junction end disagrees with the germline gene, perhaps due to a read error. CDR3 coding DNA: TGTGCCAGCTCAACAGACGGCCGGGGGGCCAACGGCCTGACTTTC. Residues: CASSTDGRGANGLTF. V gene TRBV18 combines with J gene TRBJ2-6, with D perhaps TRBD2 (7 bases). Germline V gene sequence: CDR1 KGHSH, CDR2 LQKENI. The CDR3 has 15 amino acids.

The V gene is TRBV7-8, the J gene TRBJ2-3; a possible D gene is TRBD2 (5 bases). Germline V CDR1 and CDR2: SGHVS, FQNEAQ. V was cut by 1 base and J by 2 bases, with 16 bases left in between. The CDR3 length is 17 residues. DNA of the CDR3: TGTGCCAGCAGCTTAGGGGCATACCCGAGGGCCACAGATACGCAGTATTTT. Translation: CASSLGAYPRATDTQYF.

This chain connects TRBV6-1 to TRBJ2-1; 7 nucleotides match TRBD2. Trimming at V came to 4 bases and at J to 6 bases, leaving 6 bases not matched to a gene. The CDR3 is made up of 14 amino acids. CDR1 and CDR2 (germline): MNHNS, SASEGT. CDR3 in DNA: TGTGCCAGCAGTGTTGGGAGGGTCCGCAATGAGCAGTTCTTC. This sequence encodes CASSVGRVRNEQFF.